This T cell receptor (beta chain) appears in the sequencing data of a study of neurological immune-mediated disorders (dated by TCRdb to between 2017 and 2020). With regard to the full study: Peripheral blood TCR-beta repertoires from HTLV-I-associated myelopathy (HAM/TSP) patients, multiple sclerosis patients and healthy controls were compared by UMI-based sequencing. The roughly 100 TCR-beta libraries included longitudinal samples, technical triplicates and paired sorted CD4+ and CD8+ T-cell subsets alongside PBMC samples. The cohort was made up of approximately 71 subjects, consisting of roughly 14 HAM/TSP patients, about 35 multiple sclerosis patients and around 20 healthy controls. General findings and caveats noted by the study authors: TCR clonal expansion was highest in HAM/TSP patients and lowest in MS patients, with MS patients falling below even healthy controls. Across subjects, expanded clones never shared an identical CDR3 amino acid sequence, which suggests that the TCR-beta repertoires in every group were private.

This clonotype was counted between two and nine times. Its antigen remains undetermined. Within one base of it there is no much larger clone, and no base qualities were kept. To synthesize cDNA, template-switch 5'RACE was performed with a primer carrying a 10-nucleotide random unique molecular identifier so that each TCR transcript was tagged. Each sequencing run produced over 180 million TCR-beta sequences covering 15-18 subjects. The RNeasy kit was used to extract total RNA. The KAPA Real-time Library Amplification kit was used to amplify TCR-beta VDJ regions with primers targeting the TCR constant region and the 5'RACE anchor. Sample indexes and Illumina adaptors were added in a first PCR, after which library yield was increased in a second PCR. After purification with Ampure beads, the TCR product of roughly 650 bp was size-selected on a 2% E-gel SizeSelection system. Before pooling, library quality was checked on a Bioanalyzer, concentration was measured with Qubit, and libraries were quantified with the Kapa Library Quantification kit. Paired-end 2 x 150 bp sequencing of the libraries was performed on an Illumina HiSeq 2500. To increase sequence diversity, roughly 24-31% phiX was spiked into each library pool. Turning to the authors' computational methods: The UMI-based MiGEC pipeline processed quality-filtered reads and removed over 85% of raw TCR sequences during error correction. IMGT germline references were used for aligning VDJ genes, and each clonotype was defined as a unique CDR3 amino acid sequence together with its V-J genes. Clonal expansion, Shannon diversity, and CDR3 relatedness (CalcPairwiseDistances, ClusterSamples) were evaluated with VDJtools, and phylogenetic trees were built with CLCbio workbench. Expanded clones were defined as having at least 8 unique UMIs, based on coefficient-of-variation modelling across technical triplicates. Using fastp trimming at Q25 and MiXCR clonotype assembly, TCRdb reanalyzed the public sequencing data and kept in-frame beta chains. CDR3 protein duplicates are merged, each entry listing the most common genes and DNA. Here the V and J calls rest on TCRdb's processing, not on the authors' analysis. This sample comprises around 18,000 distinct CDR3 sequences, 27% of them detected only once. Around 35% of the sample is taken by the ten largest.

For unsorted PBMC libraries, 2 million PBMCs were used after storage in RNAlater at -80 degrees C until RNA extraction. Peripheral blood was subjected to Ficoll-Hypaque density gradient centrifugation to isolate PBMCs, which were then cryopreserved in liquid nitrogen. There are 15 amino acids in the CDR3, from cysteine to phenylalanine inclusive. Only the CDR3 part of the read is kept: 45 bases, read in frame from the first base. The germline V gene yields SGHRS for CDR1 and YFSETQ for CDR2. The V and J ends are trimmed by 2 bases and 2 bases, leaving 14 bases between them. Sequenced: PBMCs. This receptor chain uses TRBV5-1 and TRBJ2-7, and the D gene may be TRBD2, 5 bases matching. This receptor was obtained from a man between 45 and 60 years old with HTLV-1-associated myelopathy (HAM/TSP). CDR3 loop: CASSLPTRGTYEQYF. The nucleotides read TGCGCCAGCAGCTTACCCACCCGAGGGACCTACGAGCAGTACTTC. Where the CDR3 stops, the reference TRBV5-1 and TRBJ2-7 genes take over; the full variable domain is KAGVTQTPRYLIKTRGQQVTLSCSPISGHRSVSWYQQTPGQGLQFLFEYFSETQRNKGNFPGRFSGRQFSNSRSEMNVSTLELGDSALYLCASSLPTRGTYEQYFGPGTRLTVT.